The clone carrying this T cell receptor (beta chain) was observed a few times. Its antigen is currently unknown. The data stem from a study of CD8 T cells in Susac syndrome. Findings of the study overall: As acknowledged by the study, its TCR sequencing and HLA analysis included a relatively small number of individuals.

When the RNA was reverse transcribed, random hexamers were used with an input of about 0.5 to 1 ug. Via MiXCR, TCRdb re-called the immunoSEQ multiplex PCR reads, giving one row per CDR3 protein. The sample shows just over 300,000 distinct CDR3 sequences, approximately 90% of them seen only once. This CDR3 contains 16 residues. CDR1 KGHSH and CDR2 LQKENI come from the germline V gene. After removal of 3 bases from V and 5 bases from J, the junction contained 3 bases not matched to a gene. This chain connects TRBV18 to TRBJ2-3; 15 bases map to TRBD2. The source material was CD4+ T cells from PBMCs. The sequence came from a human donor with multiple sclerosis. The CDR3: CASSPGLAGGRDTQYF. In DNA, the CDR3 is TGTGCCAGCTCACCGGGACTAGCGGGGGGAAGAGATACGCAGTATTTT.